This T cell receptor beta chain was identified in a study of human T cells and chemical hapten exposure. Study-level findings and limits: It was expanded TCRs that formed significantly more large CDR3 similarity clusters than controls did.

This clonotype has more than one count but fewer than ten. The antigen remains undetermined. Time point: patch test 1, 2 weeks after DPC sensitization. Indicated treatment: therapeutic diphenylcyclopropenone sensitization with weekly scalp DPC. Unfractionated whole blood was the source of the extracted total RNA. Alopecia patients between 18 and 70 years old and suitable for DPC were used as donors. TCRdb ran MiXCR on the RACE reads and lists one entry per CDR3 protein. The sample lists approximately 41,000 distinct CDR3 sequences; just under 4% were seen once. J was trimmed by 3 bases and V by 4 bases; bases with no gene match: 3. Germline V CDR1 and CDR2: SGHRS, YFSETQ. The CDR3 runs 14 residues.

The specimen comprised whole blood, sampled in connection with sensitization to the hapten diphenylcyclopropenone (DPC). V usage is TRBV5-1 and J usage is TRBJ2-3; TRBD1 matches 9 bases. The clonotype was recovered from a man in his forties or fifties with alopecia areata. Some clones in this sample may be carry-over from other donors' samples. In DNA, the CDR3 is TGCGCCAGCAGCGCCGGACAGGGGACAGATACGCAGTATTTT. Translation gives CASSAGQGTDTQYF. The full variable domain, completed using reference TRBV5-1 and TRBJ2-3, is KAGVTQTPRYLIKTRGQQVTLSCSPISGHRSVSWYQQTPGQGLQFLFEYFSETQRNKGNFPGRFSGRQFSNSRSEMNVSTLELGDSALYLCASSAGQGTDTQYFGPGTRLTVL.